These 29 T cell receptor beta chains were sequenced from one sample in a study of blood T cell repertoires in COVID-19. Sequencing used immunoSEQ multiplex PCR; TCRdb keeps in-frame clones, though not all of them. The table lists more than 100,000 clones, 88% of them singletons, with around 2.1% in the top ten. The sample was peripheral blood. The source of these receptors is a man aged 70-80 years with active COVID-19.

This chain uses TRBV7-7 with TRBJ2-5, with 8 bases fitting TRBD2. The CDR3 is 15 residues long. Germline V CDR1 and CDR2: SSHAT, FNYEAQ (reference sequence). The ends lost 5 bases at V and 4 bases at J; junction bases unmatched: 9. The CDR3 sequence: CASSHSGNFLETQYF. The CDR3, as DNA: TGTGCCAGCAGCCATAGCGGGAACTTCTTAGAGACCCAGTACTTC.

Here the CDR3 DNA reads TGTGCCAGCAGTCTGAGCGGGGCAAAGAACACCGGGGAGCTGTTTTTT. Translated: CASSLSGAKNTGELFF. The chain joins TRBV6-2 or TRBV6-3 to TRBJ2-2, with 7 positions matching TRBD2. Trimming cost V 5 bases and J 1 base; bases outside gene matches: 7. Germline V CDR1 and CDR2: MNHEY, SVGEGT. CDR3 length: 16 amino acids.

V and J are TRBV6-5 and TRBJ2-1; 14 bases agree with TRBD2. This CDR3 has 15 residues. Trimming cost V 6 bases and J 8 bases; bases outside gene matches: 6. Per the germline V gene, CDR1 is MNHEY and CDR2 is SVGAGI. CDR3 DNA sequence: TGTGCCAGCAGCCCCGGGACTAGCGGGAGTCATGAGCAGTTCTTC. The encoded protein is CASSPGTSGSHEQFF.

The sample holds a few counts of this clone. CDR3 in DNA: TGTGCCAGCAGCCGAGAGACAGGTTACAATTCACCCCTCCACTTT. Its protein product is CASSRETGYNSPLHF. The chain combines TRBV11-2 with TRBJ1-6, with D possibly TRBD1 on 6 matching bases. Germline values: CDR1 SGHAT, CDR2 FQNNGV. CDR3 length equals 15 residues. The ends were cut back, 5 bases at V and 7 bases at J, with 15 bases in the middle.

This CDR3 is CSVEKEGSYEQYF. In DNA form, the CDR3 reads TGCAGCGTTGAAAAGGAGGGCTCCTACGAGCAGTACTTC. The V gene is TRBV29-1, the J gene TRBJ2-7; D is perhaps TRBD2 (6 bases). CDR3 length: 13 amino acids. Germline V CDR1 and CDR2: SQVTM, ANQGSEA. V was shortened by 2 bases and J by 0 bases, with 8 bases between the two germline ends.

The chain carries TRBV10-3 and TRBJ2-1, with 9 bases aligning to TRBD2. The CDR3 has 16 amino acids. The germline V gene encodes CDR1 ENHRY and CDR2 SYGVKD. The V segment lost 3 bases and the J segment 4 bases; nucleotides outside the gene matches: 7. CDR3 residues: CAISEGVAGDYNEQFF. CDR3 coding DNA: TGTGCCATCAGTGAAGGAGTAGCGGGAGATTACAATGAGCAGTTCTTC.

J is TRBJ1-2 and V is TRBV9, with TRBD1 identical over 7 bases. This CDR3 contains 15 residues. V dropped 4 bases and J dropped 2; count of bases not matched to a gene: 8. Germline CDR1 SGDLS, CDR2 YYNGEE. CDR3 sequence reads: CASSRGTVSNYGYTF. CDR3 nucleotide sequence: TGTGCCAGCAGCCGTGGGACAGTAAGCAACTATGGCTACACCTTC.

Written as DNA, the CDR3 is TGTGCCAGCAGTCGGGGACTAGGAGGGAGCACAGATACGCAGTATTTT. As protein: CASSRGLGGSTDTQYF. The rearrangement links TRBV27 to TRBJ2-3, with 8 bases aligning to TRBD2. CDR3 length: 16 residues. CDR1 and CDR2 (germline): MNHEY, SMNVEV (reference sequence). V lost 5 bases and J lost 0; bases outside the gene matches: 7.

The chain couples TRBV9 to TRBJ2-3, with D unresolved. Trimming removed 0 bases from V and 3 bases from J, with 11 bases in between. The CDR3 sequence is 15 residues long. The V gene's germline CDR1 is SGDLS and CDR2 YYNGEE. The CDR3 region has the DNA TGTGCCAGCAGCGTAGGAGGAGAGGCTACAGATACGCAGTATTTT. Residues: CASSVGGEATDTQYF.

The chain employs TRBV10-2 and TRBJ2-1, with 12 bases matching TRBD2. Germline V CDR1 and CDR2: WSHSY, SAAADI. With 6 bases clipped from V and 7 bases from J, the junction kept 1 base outside the gene matches. This CDR3 contains 13 residues. The CDR3 loop is CASRTSGSNEQFF. The CDR3 DNA reads TGCGCCAGCAGGACTAGCGGGAGTAATGAGCAGTTCTTC.

This sequence joins TRBV7-9 and TRBJ1-1; no clear D gene. Trimming removed 2 bases at V and 6 bases at J, with 7 bases between. Germline assignment: CDR1 SEHNR and CDR2 FQNEAQ (reference sequence). This CDR3 is built from 12 residues. CDR3 nucleotides: TGTGCCAGCAGCTTATCAGGTTCTGAAGCTTTCTTT. Residues: CASSLSGSEAFF. Looking up the rest from reference TRBV7-9 and TRBJ1-1 gives the full variable domain: DTGVSQNPRHKITKRGQNVTFRCDPISEHNRLYWYRQTLGQGPEFLTYFQNEAQLEKSRLLSDRFSAERPKGSFSTLEIQRTEQGDSAMYLCASSLSGSEAFFGQGTRLTVV.

This clone was found once. CDR3 region: CASRPSGTDTQYF. CDR3 sequence (DNA): TGTGCCAGCAGACCTAGCGGCACAGATACGCAGTATTTT. The rearrangement links TRBV12-3 or TRBV12-4 to TRBJ2-3; perhaps TRBD2 as D (6 bases). The CDR3 totals 13 residues. With 6 bases removed from V and 1 base from J, the gap between germline ends came to 8 bases.

V and J are TRBV4-1 and TRBJ1-1, with TRBD1 as a possible D gene (5 bases). CDR3 length equals 14 residues. Trimming removed 0 bases from V and 6 bases from J, with 11 bases in between. CDR1 MGHRA and CDR2 YSYEKL come from the germline V gene. The CDR3: CASSQEGRGPEAFF. Written as DNA, the CDR3 is TGCGCCAGCAGCCAAGAGGGGAGGGGCCCTGAAGCTTTCTTT.

The V call is TRBV7-8, the J call TRBJ1-2, with 7 bases that match TRBD1. Germline assignment: CDR1 SGHVS and CDR2 FQNEAQ. Unmatched junction bases numbered 7, after V lost 5 bases and J lost 4 bases. CDR3 length: 14 residues. CDR3 DNA sequence: TGTGCCAGCAGCATCCGAGGACAGGTCTATGGCTACACCTTC. Translating it yields CASSIRGQVYGYTF.

V gene TRBV18 combines with J gene TRBJ2-5, with 14 bases that match TRBD2. Trimming cost V 3 bases and J 5 bases; bases outside gene matches: 2. The CDR3 has 15 amino acids. Germline assignment: CDR1 KGHSH and CDR2 LQKENI. CDR3 sequence: CASSPGLAGDETQYF. The CDR3 region has the DNA TGTGCCAGCTCACCGGGACTAGCGGGAGACGAGACCCAGTACTTC. Together with reference TRBV18 and TRBJ2-5, the CDR3 gives the full variable domain: NAGVMQNPRHLVRRRGQEARLRCSPMKGHSHVYWYRQLPEEGLKFMVYLQKENIIDESGMPKERFSAEFPKEGPSILRIQQVVRGDSAAYFCASSPGLAGDETQYFGPGTRLLVL.

The genes are TRBV19 and TRBJ1-2; the D gene is possibly TRBD1 (5 bases). Per germline, CDR1 LNHDA and CDR2 SQIVND (reference sequence). Between the trimmed V and J ends, which lost 4 bases and 5 bases, there was a span of 11 bases. The CDR3 covers 13 residues. In nucleotides, the CDR3 is TGTGCCAGTAGTAGCGGGGCGCCTTATGGCTACACCTTC. Amino acids: CASSSGAPYGYTF.

This chain uses TRBV6-5 with TRBJ1-1, with TRBD1 matching 10 bases. The germline V gene has CDR1 MNHEY and CDR2 SVGAGI. J was trimmed by 4 bases and V by 1 base; bases with no gene match: 3. CDR3 length: 15 amino acids. The CDR3 loop reads CASSYWTGGATEAFF. The DNA of the CDR3 is TGTGCCAGCAGTTACTGGACAGGGGGGGCCACTGAAGCTTTCTTT.

This chain connects TRBV7-2 to TRBJ2-2; D is ambiguous. Germline loops: CDR1 SGHTA, CDR2 FQGNSA. Trimming pared 5 bases from V and 6 bases from J, leaving 4 bases between. This CDR3 contains 11 residues. CDR3 sequence (DNA): TGTGCCAGCAGCCGCGCCGGGGAGCTGTTTTTT. Its translation is CASSRAGELFF.

This chain connects TRBV7-9 to TRBJ2-7, with 8 positions matching TRBD1. This CDR3 spans 15 amino acids. The trim removed 5 bases at V and 6 bases at J, leaving 12 bases unmatched. Germline lookup yields CDR1 SEHNR and CDR2 FQNEAQ (reference sequence). CDR3 protein: CASSPLQGEGSEQYF. The CDR3 nucleotides are TGTGCCAGCAGCCCTCTACAGGGGGAAGGTTCCGAGCAGTACTTC.

This chain links TRBV9 with TRBJ2-1; TRBD2 aligns across 14 bases. V gave up 3 bases and J gave up 7 bases; unmatched junction bases: 6. The CDR3 sequence is 16 residues long. Germline assignment: CDR1 SGDLS and CDR2 YYNGEE. The CDR3 sequence is CASSAGLAGVENEQFF. In nucleotides, the CDR3 is TGTGCCAGCAGCGCGGGACTAGCGGGAGTGGAGAATGAGCAGTTCTTC. The full variable domain, with the rest looked up from reference TRBV9 and TRBJ2-1, is DSGVTQTPKHLITATGQRVTLRCSPRSGDLSVYWYQQSLDQGLQFLIQYYNGEERAKGNILERFSAQQFPDLHSELNLSSLELGDSALYFCASSAGLAGVENEQFFGPGTRLTVL.

This chain uses TRBV28 with TRBJ2-7; D may be TRBD1 (5 bases). The V and J ends lost 5 bases and 7 bases respectively, with 15 bases between them. CDR1 MDHEN and CDR2 SYDVKM come from the germline V gene. This CDR3 has 13 amino acids. The chain's CDR3 is CASSGAVRVEQYF. In DNA, the CDR3 is TGTGCCAGCAGTGGGGCGGTACGGGTGGAGCAGTACTTC.

This chain connects TRBV5-1 to TRBJ2-2; tentative D call: TRBD1 (6 bases). V shed 2 bases and J shed 1 base, with 9 bases lying between them. The CDR3 is 15 residues long. The germline V gene has CDR1 SGHRS and CDR2 YFSETQ. Here the CDR3 DNA reads TGCGCCAGCAGCTTAGGGGGAGAGAACACCGGGGAGCTGTTTTTT. It is translated as CASSLGGENTGELFF.

This clone was seen ten or more times. As DNA, the CDR3 is TGTGCCAGCAGCTTGGGACAGGTTAGCACCGGGGAGCTGTTTTTT. Its translation is CASSLGQVSTGELFF. V and J are TRBV28 and TRBJ2-2; 8 bases line up with TRBD1. The CDR3 totals 15 residues. Germline loops: CDR1 MDHEN, CDR2 SYDVKM. Trimming at V came to 6 bases and at J to 4 bases, leaving 7 bases not matched to a gene.

The chain couples TRBV29-1 to TRBJ2-1; 8 bases agree with TRBD2. The CDR3 loop spans 12 amino acids. The J segment lost 7 bases and the V segment lost 7 bases, leaving 6 bases of the junction unmatched. Germline CDR1 SQVTM, CDR2 ANQGSEA. As DNA, the CDR3 is TGCAGCGCCCGGACTAGCAGGAATGAGCAGTTCTTC. Translated, it gives CSARTSRNEQFF.

The V call is TRBV11-2, the J call TRBJ2-2; 9 nucleotides line up with TRBD2. The CDR3 has 15 amino acids. V shed 5 bases and J 4 bases; nucleotides not matched to a gene: 5. Germline V CDR1 and CDR2: SGHAT, FQNNGV. CDR3 sequence reads: CASSPLSGSTGELFF. The CDR3 DNA reads as TGTGCCAGCAGCCCTCTTAGCGGGAGCACCGGGGAGCTGTTTTTT.

CDR3 sequence reads: CASSEGTAFGEQYF. The CDR3 DNA sequence: TGTGCCAGCAGCGAAGGGACTGCTTTTGGCGAGCAGTACTTC. The gene calls are TRBV7-2 and TRBJ2-7; perhaps TRBD2 as D (6 bases). The CDR3 extends over 14 amino acids. Trimming took off 5 bases at V and 6 bases at J, with 17 bases between the two ends. Germline lookup yields CDR1 SGHTA and CDR2 FQGNSA.

This clone was seen just once. The J gene is TRBJ2-2, the V gene TRBV25-1; TRBD2 matches at 8 bases. V shed 0 bases, J shed 7 bases, and the junction held 4 bases outside the gene matches. This CDR3 region has 15 residues. Germline CDR1 MGHDK, CDR2 SYGVNS. The CDR3 DNA sequence: TGTGCCAGCAGTGAATACGCTCTAGCGGGCGGGGAGCTGTTTTTT. The encoded protein is CASSEYALAGGELFF. The entire variable domain, with the rest obtained from reference TRBV25-1 and TRBJ2-2, is as follows: EADIYQTPRYLVIGTGKKITLECSQTMGHDKMYWYQQDPGMELHLIHYSYGVNSTEKGDLSSESTVSRIRTEHFPLTLESARPSHTSQYLCASSEYALAGGELFFGEGSRLTVL.

V is TRBV4-1 and J is TRBJ2-5; D perhaps matches TRBD1 (6 bases). Deletions cut 1 base from V and 2 bases from J, with 8 bases between. Germline V gene sequence: CDR1 MGHRA, CDR2 YSYEKL. The CDR3 spans 14 residues. The CDR3 DNA reads as TGCGCCAGCAGCCAAGGGACAGCTCAAGAGACCCAGTACTTC. This translates into CASSQGTAQETQYF.

This sequence joins TRBV7-8 and TRBJ2-3, with a possible D match to TRBD2 (5 bases). The germline V gene encodes CDR1 SGHVS and CDR2 FQNEAQ. There are 12 residues in the CDR3. Trimming took off 5 bases at V and 9 bases at J, with 12 bases between the two ends. CDR3 DNA: TGTGCCAGCAGCCAGAGGGCTCAGACGCAGTATTTT. This translates into CASSQRAQTQYF.